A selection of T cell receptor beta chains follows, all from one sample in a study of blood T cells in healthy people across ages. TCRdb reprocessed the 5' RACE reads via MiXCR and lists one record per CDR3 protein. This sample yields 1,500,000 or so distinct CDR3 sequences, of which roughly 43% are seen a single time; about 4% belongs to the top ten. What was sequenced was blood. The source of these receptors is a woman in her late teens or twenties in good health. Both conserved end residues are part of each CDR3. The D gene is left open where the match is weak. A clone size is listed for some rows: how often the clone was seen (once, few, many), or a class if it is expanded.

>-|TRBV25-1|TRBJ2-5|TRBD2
CASLGEISGNQETQYF
TGTGCCAGCTTGGGGGAAATTAGCGGGAACCAAGAGACCCAGTACTTC
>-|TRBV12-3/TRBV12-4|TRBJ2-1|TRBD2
CASSRSSGGYNEQFF
TGTGCCAGCAGTAGATCCAGCGGGGGTTACAATGAGCAGTTCTTC
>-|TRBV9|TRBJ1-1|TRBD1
CASSAYPGQEAFF
TGTGCCAGCAGCGCGTATCCGGGACAGGAAGCTTTCTTT
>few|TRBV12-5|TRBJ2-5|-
CASGLIGSGDQETQYF
TGTGCTAGTGGACTAATAGGATCGGGAGACCAAGAGACCCAGTACTTC
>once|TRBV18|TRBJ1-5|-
CASSPLGSQPQHF
TGTGCCAGCTCACCGCTTGGCAGTCAGCCCCAGCATTTT
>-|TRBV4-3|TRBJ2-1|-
CASSQEGGDDEQFF
TGCGCCAGCAGCCAAGAGGGGGGCGACGATGAGCAGTTCTTC
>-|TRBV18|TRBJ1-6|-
CASSPGLGGSPLHF
TGTGCCAGCTCACCAGGGTTAGGTGGGTCACCCCTCCACTTT
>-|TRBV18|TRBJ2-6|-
CASSPGGPNSGANVLTF
TGTGCCAGCTCTCCGGGTGGGCCTAACTCTGGGGCCAACGTCCTGACTTTC
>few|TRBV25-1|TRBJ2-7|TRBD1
CASSELGTDEQYF
TGTGCCAGCAGTGAATTGGGGACAGACGAGCAGTACTTC
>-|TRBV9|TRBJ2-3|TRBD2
CASRDIVASGKVTDTQYF
TGTGCCAGCAGGGATATAGTTGCTAGCGGGAAGGTAACAGATACGCAGTATTTT
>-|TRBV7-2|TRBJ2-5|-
CASSPKRIQETQYF
TGTGCCAGCAGCCCTAAACGGATCCAAGAGACCCAGTACTTC
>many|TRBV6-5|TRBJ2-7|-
CASSYGPDYEQYF
TGTGCCAGCAGTTATGGTCCGGACTACGAGCAGTACTTC
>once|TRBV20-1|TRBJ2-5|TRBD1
CSASRGLKETQYF
TGCAGTGCTAGTAGGGGGCTAAAAGAGACCCAGTACTTC
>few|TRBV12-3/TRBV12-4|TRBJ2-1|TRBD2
CASSSPGLAVYEQFF
TGTGCCAGCAGTTCCCCCGGACTAGCAGTATATGAGCAGTTCTTC
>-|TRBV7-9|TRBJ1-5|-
CASSLAPAGFSNQPQHF
TGTGCCAGCAGCTTAGCCCCCGCGGGATTTAGCAATCAGCCCCAGCATTTT
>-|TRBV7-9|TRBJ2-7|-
CASSTYRAYGQYF
TGTGCCAGCAGCACCTATAGAGCCTACGGGCAGTACTTC
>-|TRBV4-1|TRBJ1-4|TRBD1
CASTQGGFSEKLFF
TGCGCCAGCACCCAGGGGGGGTTTAGTGAAAAACTGTTTTTT
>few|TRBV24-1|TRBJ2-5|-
CATSDSRGNQETQYF
TGTGCCACCAGTGACAGTCGGGGGAACCAAGAGACCCAGTACTTC
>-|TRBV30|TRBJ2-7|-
CAWSEGDYEQYF
TGTGCCTGGAGCGAGGGCGACTACGAGCAGTACTTC
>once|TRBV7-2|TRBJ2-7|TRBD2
CASSVGLVLYEQYF
TGTGCCAGCAGCGTAGGACTAGTCCTCTACGAGCAGTACTTC
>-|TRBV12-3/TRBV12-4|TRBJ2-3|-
CASSSNGVDTQYF
TGTGCCAGCAGTTCTAACGGGGTGGATACGCAGTATTTT
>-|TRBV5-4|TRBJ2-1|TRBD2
CASSFRFSFSGSGNEQFF
TGTGCCAGCAGCTTTAGGTTTTCGTTCAGCGGGAGTGGTAATGAGCAGTTCTTC
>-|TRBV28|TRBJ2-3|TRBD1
CASRDRGQGTQYF
TGTGCCAGCAGAGACCGAGGACAGGGAACGCAGTATTTT
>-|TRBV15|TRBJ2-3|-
CATSSYPLGMGTDTQYF
TGTGCCACCAGCTCGTACCCTCTGGGGATGGGCACAGATACGCAGTATTTT
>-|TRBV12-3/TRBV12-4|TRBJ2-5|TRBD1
CASSLWDRAYETQYF
TGTGCCAGCAGTTTATGGGACAGGGCGTACGAGACCCAGTACTTC
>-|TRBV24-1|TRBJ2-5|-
CATSDPRVAGQETQYF
TGTGCCACCAGTGATCCCCGAGTTGCAGGGCAAGAGACCCAGTACTTC
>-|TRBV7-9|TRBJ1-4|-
CASSWTDEKLFF
TGTGCCAGCAGTTGGACAGATGAAAAACTGTTTTTT
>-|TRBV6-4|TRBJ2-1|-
CASSEMTGFSYNEQFF
TGTGCCAGCAGTGAAATGACTGGCTTCTCCTACAATGAGCAGTTCTTC